This T cell receptor beta chain was observed in a study of regulatory T cells in long-lasting Graves disease. Across the study: Over 5 years on antithyroid drugs plus positive TSH receptor antibodies marked Graves' disease as persistent.

Study findings and constraints: Study of thyroid tissue was not done, with only peripheral blood studied. The persistent group shared some 2,700 public clonotypes, more than the 950 to 1,000 shared by new patients.

The time point here: persistent/refractory GD, antithyroid drugs over 5 years with positive TRAb. Generation of the TCR library employed RNA extracted from PBMCs. In building TCR beta libraries, iRepertoire HTBI primers were used together with Arm-PCR of CDR3 regions. TCRdb called the multiplex PCR reads again in MiXCR, with one record for every CDR3 protein. The sample holds some 330,000 distinct CDR3 sequences; roughly 25% are singletons and the top ten take around 30%. The length of the CDR3 is 18 residues. Per the germline V gene, CDR1 is SGHDN and CDR2 is FVKESK. V was pared by 0 bases and J by 2 bases, with 17 bases between. In this sample, this clonotype turned up a few times. Its target is not known.

This material consisted of peripheral blood mononuclear cells (PBMCs), taken when the disease was refractory, from a patient treated with antithyroid drugs. The sequence was collected from a woman in her thirties or forties with Graves disease. The chain recombines TRBV14 with TRBJ1-5; D ambiguous. This CDR3 reads CASSQDQPQFTRNQPQHF. CDR3 nucleotides: TGTGCCAGCAGCCAAGACCAGCCCCAATTTACGCGCAATCAGCCCCAGCATTTT.